This TCR beta chain was identified during a study of shared clonotypes between healthy human individuals. This CDR3 is built from 14 residues. Trimming left V 3 bases short and J 2 bases short, with 9 bases between. Germline V gives CDR1 SGHVS, CDR2 FQNEAQ. Each replicate PCR on the sorted subsets used 150 to 200 ng DNA (approximately 27,000 T cell genomes). Data came from immunoSEQ multiplex PCR; TCRdb stores just in-frame clones and leaves some out. The sample carries 100,000 to 120,000 clones, around two thirds recorded once. V is TRBV7-8 and J is TRBJ2-3; no reliable D call. The TCR originated in a young woman in good health. Sequencing was performed on memory CD8+ T cells sorted from blood. Described subset: CD45RO+ cells pooled with CCR7-negative TemRA cells. This CDR3 is CASSFAENTDTQYF. The CDR3 DNA is TGTGCCAGCAGCTTTGCGGAGAACACAGATACGCAGTATTTT.